The clone carrying this T cell receptor beta chain was counted once. Its antigen is as yet unknown. The sample belongs to a study of shared clonotypes between healthy human individuals. Overall study: The donors, two women and three men, were aged 18 to 49.

CD8 cells classed as naive were CD45RO-negative and positively selected for CCR7, excluding terminally differentiated effector memory CD45RA+ cells. There were no recent acute infections or vaccinations among the donors, who were healthy HIV-negative adults. Adult Caucasians living in Nashville, Tennessee made up all of the donors. Generated by immunoSEQ multiplex PCR, the TCRdb table keeps only in-frame clones and is missing some. The repertoire holds approximately 600,000 clones, with roughly 95% as singletons. Germline CDR1 is LNHDA and CDR2 is SQIVND (reference sequence). This CDR3 spans 14 amino acids. The V end was cut by 5 bases, the J end by 4 bases, with 12 bases between. Whole-study findings and limits: Non-shared clonotypes showed lower generation probabilities than clonotypes common to all four donors.

Sequenced material: naive CD8+ T cells sorted from blood. The chain has TRBV19 and TRBJ2-1; the D gene is possibly TRBD1 (6 bases). The origin of this receptor is a woman aged 25 to 39 in good health. CDR3 loop: CASSYRTEYNEQFF. The CDR3 DNA sequence: TGTGCCAGTAGTTACCGGACAGAGTACAATGAGCAGTTCTTC.